This TCR beta chain emerged from a study of Graves' ophthalmopathy and Graves' hyperthyroidism. The study, taken as a whole, reports: In blood appeared most of the expanded thyroid clonotypes whose frequency exceeded 0.001.

Beta-chain TCR CDR3 regions were amplified from RNA transcripts. Amplification began with first-round RT-PCR using HTBI primers, then second-round multiplex PCR was performed. TCRdb used MiXCR to reprocess the multiplex PCR reads, holding one entry per CDR3 protein. The profile shows about 370,000 distinct CDR3 sequences, 17% of them singletons. Hyperthyroidism patients, aged 18 to 65, were newly diagnosed, under 2 months' duration. A volume of 10 ml of fresh peripheral blood supplied the PBMCs. Germline lookup yields CDR1 MNHEY and CDR2 SVGAGI. The length of the CDR3 is 14 residues. Trimming shortened V by 5 bases and J by 4 bases, and 14 bases separated the two germline ends. This clonotype was seen many times. Its target is not known.

The origin of this receptor is an adult woman with stable Graves' hyperthyroidism. Specimen: peripheral blood. This chain connects TRBV6-5 to TRBJ1-1, with a possible D match to TRBD1 (6 bases). CDR3: CASSRKGGGTEAFF. In DNA form, the CDR3 reads TGTGCCAGCAGTAGGAAGGGGGGTGGCACTGAAGCTTTCTTT.